These 19 T cell receptor beta chains originate from one sample sequenced in a study of blood T cell repertoires in COVID-19. Some clones are missing from TCRdb's copy, which holds only in-frame ones; the method was immunoSEQ multiplex PCR. Here the sample spans about 300,000 clones, about 82% being singletons. The material sequenced was peripheral blood. The source of these receptors is a woman between 45 and 60 years old with acute or convalescent COVID-19.

The CDR3, as DNA: TGTGCCAGCAGCGTATTGGACTCTCTCTCCTACAATGAGCAGTTCTTC. It codes for CASSVLDSLSYNEQFF. V gene TRBV9 combines with J gene TRBJ2-1; a weak D match, TRBD2 (5 bases). V gave up 1 base and J gave up 0 bases, with 11 bases separating them. The CDR3 contains 16 residues. Germline CDR1 reads SGDLS; CDR2 reads YYNGEE.

The rearrangement uses TRBV15 and TRBJ2-7, with 11 bases lining up with TRBD1. Trimming removed 5 bases from V and 3 bases from J; junction bases left unmatched: 3. The CDR3 covers 14 residues. The germline gives CDR1 LNHNV, CDR2 YYDKDF (reference sequence). The CDR3 nucleotides read TGTGCCACCAGCTGGGACAGGGGGAGCTACGAGCAGTACTTC. It specifies CATSWDRGSYEQYF. The whole variable domain, remainder taken from reference TRBV15 and TRBJ2-7, is DAMVIQNPRYQVTQFGKPVTLSCSQTLNHNVMYWYQQKSSQAPKLLFHYYDKDFNNEADTPDNFQSRRPNTSFCFLDIRSPGLGDTAMYLCATSWDRGSYEQYFGPGTRLTVT.

The chain recombines TRBV4-1 with TRBJ2-1, with a possible D match to TRBD2 (6 bases). Trimming removed 9 bases from V and 10 bases from J, with 22 bases in between. This CDR3 contains 14 residues. Germline values: CDR1 MGHRA, CDR2 YSYEKL. The CDR3 protein is CASKIAAQYMEQFF. The CDR3 DNA reads as TGCGCCAGTAAAATAGCGGCTCAGTACATGGAGCAGTTCTTC.

The count of this clone is one. The chain links TRBV9 to TRBJ2-3; TRBD2 matches 7 bases. The germline gives CDR1 SGDLS, CDR2 YYNGEE. The V segment lost 3 bases and the J segment 2 bases; nucleotides outside the gene matches: 3. CDR3 size: 14 residues. The CDR3 nucleotides are TGTGCCAGCAGCGCCGGGGACTACACAGATACGCAGTATTTT. The encoded protein is CASSAGDYTDTQYF.

The chain combines TRBV18 with TRBJ2-7, with 8 bases fitting TRBD1. The CDR3 covers 13 residues. V lost 4 bases, J lost 5 bases, and 4 bases stayed unmatched. CDR1 and CDR2 from the germline V gene are KGHSH and LQKENI. The chain's CDR3 is CASSQGTGNEQYF. Written as DNA, the CDR3 is TGTGCCAGCTCACAGGGGACAGGCAACGAGCAGTACTTC.

The genes are TRBV28 and TRBJ2-7, with TRBD1 matching 9 bases. V lost 6 bases to trimming and J lost 5 bases; unmatched junction nucleotides: 11. This CDR3 has 15 residues. CDR1 is MDHEN and CDR2 is SYDVKM in the germline V gene. The CDR3 DNA reads as TGTGCCAGCAGCACCCCGGGACAGGGTTGGGACGAGCAGTACTTC. Its translation is CASSTPGQGWDEQYF.

This chain links TRBV29-1 with TRBJ2-2, with D possibly matching TRBD2 (6 bases). Trimming took 1 base from V and 5 from J, leaving 14 bases between them. Germline V gene sequence: CDR1 SQVTM, CDR2 ANQGSEA. This CDR3 is built from 15 residues. The CDR3 nucleotides read TGCAGCGTTGAAGGGGGACGGAGGGAGACCGGGGAGCTGTTTTTT. Its protein product is CSVEGGRRETGELFF.

This rearrangement joins TRBV4-2 to TRBJ1-1, with TRBD1 identical over 9 bases. The CDR3 runs to 17 residues. In germline, CDR1 is LGHNA, CDR2 YNFKEQ. After removal of 2 bases from V and 1 base from J, the junction contained 8 bases not matched to a gene. The DNA of the CDR3 is TGTGCCAGCAGCCAAATAACCGGGACAGGGCGGAACACTGAAGCTTTCTTT. Amino acid sequence: CASSQITGTGRNTEAFF.

This clone was observed once. The V call is TRBV30, the J call TRBJ1-1, with D possibly TRBD1 on 6 matching bases. The germline gives CDR1 GTSNPN, CDR2 SVGIG (reference sequence). The CDR3 has 11 residues. V lost 2 bases and J lost 6, with 7 bases in between. CDR3 protein: CAWSRQAEAFF. CDR3 sequence (DNA): TGTGCCTGGAGTCGACAGGCTGAAGCTTTCTTT.

V usage is TRBV11-2 and J usage is TRBJ2-5, with TRBD2 matching over 9 bases. The germline V gene encodes CDR1 SGHAT and CDR2 FQNNGV. The CDR3 is made up of 16 amino acids. V lost 1 base and J lost 5; bases outside the gene matches: 8. CDR3 residues: CASSLVAGVSRETQYF. CDR3 nucleotide sequence: TGTGCCAGCAGCTTAGTAGCGGGAGTCTCTCGCGAGACCCAGTACTTC.

This chain links TRBV30 with TRBJ1-4, with 8 bases matching TRBD1. V shed 2 bases, J shed 3 bases, and the junction held 14 bases outside the gene matches. In germline, CDR1 is GTSNPN, CDR2 SVGIG (reference sequence). The CDR3 is made up of 18 amino acids. DNA of the CDR3: TGTGCCTGGAGTTTAGGACAGGGAAGAACGATAGCTAATGAAAAACTGTTTTTT. It encodes CAWSLGQGRTIANEKLFF.

This clone was recorded only once. The J gene is TRBJ1-4, the V gene TRBV19, with D tentatively TRBD1 (5 bases). The germline CDR1 and CDR2 sequences are LNHDA and SQIVND (reference sequence). V lost 3 bases, J lost 7 bases, and 6 bases lay in between. The CDR3 runs to 12 residues. The CDR3 is CASSIQGEKLFF. The CDR3 region has the DNA TGTGCCAGTAGTATCCAGGGTGAAAAACTGTTTTTT.

Comments on this clone: Other DNA sequences in the sample encode the same CDR3. The chain recombines TRBV5-1 with TRBJ1-4; D is unclear. V lost 1 base and J 7 bases, leaving 11 bases between the germline ends. The CDR3 is 14 residues long. The V gene's germline CDR1 is SGHRS and CDR2 YFSETQ. The CDR3 DNA reads as TGCGCCAGCAGCTTGACTGGAGGGAGTGAAAAACTGTTTTTT. Encoded protein: CASSLTGGSEKLFF.

The genes are TRBV24-1 and TRBJ2-3; TRBD1 agrees at 9 bases. This CDR3 is built from 15 residues. V lost 3 bases, J lost 4 bases, and 4 bases stayed unmatched. Germline CDR1 is KGHDR and CDR2 is SFDVKD. Written as DNA, the CDR3 is TGTGCCACCAGTGATCCGGGACAGGGCGCAGATACGCAGTATTTT. This sequence encodes CATSDPGQGADTQYF.

This clone has just one count. The chain joins TRBV6-5 to TRBJ1-1, with D possibly TRBD1 on 6 matching bases. V shed 7 bases and J shed 4 bases, with 13 bases lying between them. Germline V gives CDR1 MNHEY, CDR2 SVGAGI. This CDR3 has 13 amino acids. The CDR3 loop is CASTWGQGTEAFF. As DNA, the CDR3 is TGTGCCAGCACCTGGGGACAAGGCACTGAAGCTTTCTTT.

A few counts support this clone. The chain uses TRBV4-1 and TRBJ1-1; no firm D call. V was pared by 0 bases and J by 0 bases, with 11 bases between. This CDR3 is 16 amino acids long. Germline CDR1 is MGHRA and CDR2 is YSYEKL. The CDR3 spells CASSQDFGGMNTEAFF. CDR3 DNA sequence: TGCGCCAGCAGCCAAGACTTTGGAGGGATGAACACTGAAGCTTTCTTT.

The sample holds one count of this clone. A read error may be the cause here, since a much bigger clone is one base away. V and J are TRBV7-6 and TRBJ1-1, with TRBD1 as a possible D gene (6 bases). V was cut by 5 bases and J by 3 bases, with 10 bases left in between. CDR1 and CDR2 from the germline V gene are SGHVS and FNYEAQ. This CDR3 region has 13 residues. CDR3 protein: CASSLDSHTEAFF. CDR3 sequence (DNA): TGTGCCAGCAGCCTGGACAGCCACACTGAAGCTTTCTTT.

This clone was seen once. V usage is TRBV24-1 and J usage is TRBJ2-1; 8 bases fit TRBD2. This CDR3 is 17 amino acids long. CDR1 is KGHDR, CDR2 SFDVKD, per germline. Trimming at V came to 4 bases and at J to 2 bases, leaving 9 bases not matched to a gene. The DNA for the CDR3 is TGTGCCACCAGTGAACATCCCGGGGGGGCTACCTACAATGAGCAGTTCTTC. This codes for CATSEHPGGATYNEQFF.

There are a few counts of this clone. The V call is TRBV6-5, the J call TRBJ2-7; D may be TRBD1 (6 bases). This CDR3 region has 14 residues. Germline V gives CDR1 MNHEY, CDR2 SVGAGI. V was shortened by 4 bases and J by 3 bases, with 13 bases between the two germline ends. The CDR3 sequence: CASSFSGALYEQYF. The DNA of the CDR3 is TGTGCCAGCAGTTTCTCAGGGGCGCTCTACGAGCAGTACTTC.